The TCR beta chain described here comes from a study of blood T cell repertoires in COVID-19. Across the study: Sources were T cells, B-cell-depleted T cells, or PBMCs; the material itself was cDNA or gDNA.

Germline CDR1 LGHNA, CDR2 YSLEER. CDR3 length: 14 amino acids. The V and J ends lost 0 bases and 5 bases respectively, with 8 bases between them. Under the authors' procedure: Researchers report that nucleated cell counts were estimated from reference gene primer amplification. Clones were sequenced by immunoSEQ multiplex PCR, and TCRdb holds only the in-frame ones, with some missing. V, J and clone size were drawn from that table, and D and trimming were deduced from the DNA. This sample has a few hundred thousand clones; approximately 79% occur once, and the top ten carry around 4.1%. Participant ages covered about 18 to 100 years across about 22 US areas. Researchers sorted participants into cohorts using their self-reported clinical history.

Input material: PBMCs or T cells enriched from blood (not recorded which). The TCR was taken from a man aged 25-40 years with acute COVID-19. J is TRBJ2-1 and V is TRBV4-3; the D gene is possibly TRBD1 (5 bases). The CDR3 is CASSQELGDNEQFF. CDR3 in DNA: TGCGCCAGCAGCCAAGAGTTAGGGGACAATGAGCAGTTCTTC.